A selection of T cell receptor beta chains follows, all from one sample in a study of T cell changes during pregnancy in multiple sclerosis. Assay: immunoSEQ multiplex PCR; the TCRdb copy retains only in-frame clones and omits some. Here the sample spans approximately 40,000 clones, about 93% being singletons. Source: CD4+ T cells from peripheral blood mononuclear cells, taken before pregnancy. These receptors were taken from a female donor with multiple sclerosis, enrolled in a pregnancy study. Both conserved end residues are part of each CDR3. The order of the fields is J gene, V gene, clone size, D gene, CDR3 length, CDR3 protein, CDR3 DNA. The D gene is left open where the match is weak. For some rows the clone size is stated as once, few or many, or as a class when expanded; others skip it.

>TRBJ1-5|TRBV6-6|.|.|15
CASSQAQGGNQPQHF
TGTGCCAGCAGCCAGGCACAGGGAGGCAATCAGCCCCAGCATTTT
>TRBJ2-3|TRBV19|.|.|16
CASTPVLAESTDTQYF
TGTGCCAGTACCCCCGTGTTAGCGGAGAGCACAGATACGCAGTATTTT
>TRBJ2-5|TRBV5-4|.|TRBD1|15
CASSQDRGQGETQYF
TGTGCCAGCAGCCAGGACAGGGGGCAAGGGGAGACCCAGTACTTC
>TRBJ2-7|TRBV10-3|once|TRBD2|17
CAISESVGLAGVHEQYF
TGTGCCATCAGTGAGTCAGTGGGACTAGCGGGAGTACACGAGCAGTACTTC
>TRBJ2-2|TRBV6-5|.|.|15
CASRTRQTNTGELFF
TGTGCCAGCAGGACGCGACAGACGAACACCGGGGAGCTGTTTTTT
>TRBJ1-3|TRBV7-9|.|TRBD1|15
CASSLAGTGGNTIYF
TGTGCCAGCAGCTTAGCCGGGACAGGGGGAAACACCATATATTTT
>TRBJ2-5|TRBV5-8|.|TRBD2|15
CASSLSSGRGETQYF
TGTGCCAGCAGCTTATCCAGCGGGAGGGGAGAGACCCAGTACTTC
>TRBJ1-2|TRBV9|.|.|16
CASSAGGSSTNYGYTF
TGTGCCAGCAGCGCAGGAGGCAGCTCTACTAACTATGGCTACACCTTC
>TRBJ1-3|TRBV19|.|.|20
CASSIGLYGRSSYSGNTIYF
TGTGCCAGTAGTATTGGCCTGTATGGCAGATCCTCTTACTCTGGAAACACCATATATTTT
>TRBJ2-1|TRBV5-1|few|TRBD2|16
CASSLGLAGVYNEQFF
TGCGCCAGCAGCCTAGGACTAGCGGGGGTCTACAATGAGCAGTTCTTC
>TRBJ1-6|TRBV2|few|.|15
CASSESRGESSPLHF
TGTGCCAGCAGTGAATCCAGGGGCGAAAGTTCACCCCTCCACTTT
>TRBJ1-4|TRBV19|.|.|15
CASSIRLATNEKLFF
TGTGCCAGTAGTATTCGGTTAGCAACTAATGAAAAACTGTTTTTT
>TRBJ2-1|TRBV20-1|.|.|10
CSASGSEQFF
TGCAGTGCTAGCGGGAGTGAGCAGTTCTTC
>TRBJ2-1|TRBV5-1|once|.|12
CASSLLGLEQFF
TGCGCCAGCAGCTTGCTAGGCCTCGAGCAGTTCTTC
>TRBJ1-5|TRBV5-1|.|TRBD1|15
CASSSSGTADQPQHF
TGCGCCAGCAGCTCATCCGGGACAGCAGATCAGCCCCAGCATTTT
>TRBJ2-5|TRBV28|.|.|14
CASTIRGNQETQYF
TGTGCCAGCACCATACGTGGCAACCAAGAGACCCAGTACTTC
>TRBJ1-1|TRBV9|.|TRBD1|15
CASSARQGEYTEAFF
TGTGCCAGCAGTGCCCGACAGGGGGAATACACTGAAGCTTTCTTT
>TRBJ2-6|TRBV7-2|.|TRBD1|18
CASSFGQGFRSGANVLTF
TGTGCCAGCAGCTTCGGACAGGGGTTTAGATCTGGGGCCAACGTCCTGACTTTC
>TRBJ2-2|TRBV30|few|TRBD1|16
CAFPHRGFRHTGELFF
TGTGCCTTCCCCCACAGGGGTTTCCGGCATACCGGGGAGCTGTTTTTT
>TRBJ1-6|TRBV4-3|.|.|16
CASSQAGRGSHSPLHF
TGCGCCAGCAGCCAAGCGGGAAGAGGATCCCATTCACCCCTCCACTTT
>TRBJ2-3|TRBV10-3|.|.|14
CAISDGGRTDTQYF
TGTGCCATCAGTGATGGGGGGAGAACAGATACGCAGTATTTT
>TRBJ2-3|TRBV5-1|.|.|15
CASTEGNNWSDTQYF
TGCGCCAGCACCGAGGGAAATAATTGGTCAGATACGCAGTATTTT
>TRBJ2-1|TRBV9|.|TRBD2|17
CASSVGLAGGPGNEQFF
TGTGCCAGCAGCGTAGGCCTAGCGGGAGGGCCGGGCAATGAGCAGTTCTTC
>TRBJ2-3|TRBV6-1|.|TRBD1|15
CASSPKDRGRDTQYF
TGTGCCAGCAGTCCAAAGGACAGGGGCCGGGATACGCAGTATTTT
>TRBJ2-7|TRBV11-3|.|.|14
CASSQMTDSYEQYF
TGTGCCAGCAGCCAGATGACAGATTCCTACGAGCAGTACTTC